The clone carrying this TCR beta chain was seen a single time. Its matching antigen is unknown. The data stem from a study of cytotoxic CD8 clonotypes in ibrutinib-treated CLL. Study at large: Treatment had run for a median approximately eleven months, range 6 to 36, when response samples were taken.

PBMCs were cryopreserved, and roughly 1.9 micrograms of genomic DNA from them went into TCR beta libraries. Overall study results and limits: Elevated clonality accompanied ibrutinib response, with a return toward baseline values at progression.

Germline V gives CDR1 LNHDA, CDR2 SQIVND (reference sequence). Trimming took 7 bases from V and 1 from J; bases not matched to a gene: 2. The CDR3 consists of 14 residues. Clones were sequenced by immunoSEQ multiplex PCR, and TCRdb holds only the in-frame ones, with some missing. This table has around 250,000 clones, roughly 70% appearing once. The starting material was PBMCs, obtained after 24 months of ibrutinib treatment. V usage is TRBV19 and J usage is TRBJ2-2; 8 bases are shared with TRBD1. This receptor was identified in a human donor with chronic lymphocytic leukemia. The CDR3 DNA reads TGTGCCAGTATAGGGACAGGGAACACCGGGGAGCTGTTTTTT. Its translation: CASIGTGNTGELFF.